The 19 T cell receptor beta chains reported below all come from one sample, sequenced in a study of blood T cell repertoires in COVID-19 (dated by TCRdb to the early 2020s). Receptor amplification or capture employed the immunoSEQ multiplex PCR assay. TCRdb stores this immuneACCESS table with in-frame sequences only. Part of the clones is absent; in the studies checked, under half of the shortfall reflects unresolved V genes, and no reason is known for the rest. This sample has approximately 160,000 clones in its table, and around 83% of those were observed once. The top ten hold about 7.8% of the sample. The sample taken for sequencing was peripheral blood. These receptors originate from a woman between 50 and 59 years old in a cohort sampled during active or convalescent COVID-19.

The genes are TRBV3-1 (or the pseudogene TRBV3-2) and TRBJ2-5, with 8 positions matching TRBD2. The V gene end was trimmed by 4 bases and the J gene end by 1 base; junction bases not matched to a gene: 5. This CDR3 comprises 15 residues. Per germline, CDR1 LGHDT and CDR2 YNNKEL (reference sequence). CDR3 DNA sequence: TGTGCCAGCAGCCTTAGGCGGGGGGTCCAAGAGACCCAGTACTTC. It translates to CASSLRRGVQETQYF.

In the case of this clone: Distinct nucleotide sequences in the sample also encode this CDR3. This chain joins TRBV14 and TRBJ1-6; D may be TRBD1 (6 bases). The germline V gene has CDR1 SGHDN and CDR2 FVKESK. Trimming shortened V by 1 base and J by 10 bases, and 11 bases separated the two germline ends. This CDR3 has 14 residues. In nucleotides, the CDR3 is TGTGCCAGCAGCCAAGTCAGGGGTGGATCACCCCTCCACTTT. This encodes CASSQVRGGSPLHF.

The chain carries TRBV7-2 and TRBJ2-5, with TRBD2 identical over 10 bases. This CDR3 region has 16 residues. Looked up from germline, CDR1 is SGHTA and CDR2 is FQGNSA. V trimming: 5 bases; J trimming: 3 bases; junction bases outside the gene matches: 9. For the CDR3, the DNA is TGTGCCAGCAGCCCTAGCGGGGGCCTAATAAAAGAGACCCAGTACTTC. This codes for CASSPSGGLIKETQYF.

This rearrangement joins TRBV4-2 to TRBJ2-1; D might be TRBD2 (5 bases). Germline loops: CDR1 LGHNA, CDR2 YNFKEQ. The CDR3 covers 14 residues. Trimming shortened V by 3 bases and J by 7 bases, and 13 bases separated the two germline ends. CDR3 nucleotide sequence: TGTGCCAGCAGCCAGGACGGACTGCGAAATGAGCAGTTCTTC. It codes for CASSQDGLRNEQFF.

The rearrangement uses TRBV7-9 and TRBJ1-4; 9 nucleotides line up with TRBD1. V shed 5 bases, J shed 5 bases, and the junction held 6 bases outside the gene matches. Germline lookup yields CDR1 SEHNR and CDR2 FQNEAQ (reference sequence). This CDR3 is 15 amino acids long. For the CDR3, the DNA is TGTGCCAGCAGCCGGGACAGGGCGGAAAATGAAAAACTGTTTTTT. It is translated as CASSRDRAENEKLFF.

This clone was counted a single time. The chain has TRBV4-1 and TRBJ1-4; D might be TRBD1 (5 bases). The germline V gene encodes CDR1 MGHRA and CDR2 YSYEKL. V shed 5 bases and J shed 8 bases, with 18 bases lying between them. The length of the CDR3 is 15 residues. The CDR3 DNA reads TGCGCCAGCAGCTACCGACAGTCCCAGTGGGAAAAACTGTTTTTT. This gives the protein CASSYRQSQWEKLFF.

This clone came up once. The CDR3 loop is CASSRHTGVGELFF. The CDR3 nucleotides read TGTGCCAGCAGCCGGCACACAGGGGTCGGGGAGCTGTTTTTT. The chain has TRBV6-2 or TRBV6-3 and TRBJ2-2; 7 bases align to TRBD1. J gave up 7 bases and V 6 bases, and 8 bases lay outside the gene matches. The germline V gene has CDR1 MNHEY and CDR2 SVGEGT. The CDR3 runs to 14 residues.

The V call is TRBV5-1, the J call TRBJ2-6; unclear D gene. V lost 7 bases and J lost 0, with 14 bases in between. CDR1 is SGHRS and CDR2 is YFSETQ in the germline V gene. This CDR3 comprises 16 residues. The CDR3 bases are TGCGCCAGCGCTGAGTTAAGGAGCTCTGGGGCCAACGTCCTGACTTTC. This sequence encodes CASAELRSSGANVLTF. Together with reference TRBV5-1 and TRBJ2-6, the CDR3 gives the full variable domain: KAGVTQTPRYLIKTRGQQVTLSCSPISGHRSVSWYQQTPGQGLQFLFEYFSETQRNKGNFPGRFSGRQFSNSRSEMNVSTLELGDSALYLCASAELRSSGANVLTFGAGSRLTVL.

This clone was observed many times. CDR3 in amino acids: CASTIDSASNSGNTIYF. The CDR3 coding sequence is TGTGCCAGTACCATCGACAGTGCGTCTAACTCTGGAAACACCATATATTTT. The V call is TRBV19, the J call TRBJ1-3; weak D call: TRBD1 (5 bases). The CDR3 has 17 amino acids. V lost 7 bases and J lost 0, with 19 bases in between. Per the germline V gene, CDR1 is LNHDA and CDR2 is SQIVND (reference sequence). The full variable domain, in which reference TRBV19 and TRBJ1-3 provide the parts outside the CDR3, is DGGITQSPKYLFRKEGQNVTLSCEQNLNHDAMYWYRQDPGQGLRLIYYSQIVNDFQKGDIAEGYSVSREKKESFPLTVTSAQKNPTAFYLCASTIDSASNSGNTIYFGEGSWLTVV.

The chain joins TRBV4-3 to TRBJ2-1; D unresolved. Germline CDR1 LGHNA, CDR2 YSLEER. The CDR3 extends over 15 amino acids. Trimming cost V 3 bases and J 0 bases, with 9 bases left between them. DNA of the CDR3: TGCGCCAGCAGCCATGCTGGCAGCTCCTACAATGAGCAGTTCTTC. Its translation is CASSHAGSSYNEQFF.

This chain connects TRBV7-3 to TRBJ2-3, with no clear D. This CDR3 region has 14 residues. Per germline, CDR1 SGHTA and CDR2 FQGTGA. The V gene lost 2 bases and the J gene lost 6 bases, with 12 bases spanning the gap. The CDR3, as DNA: TGTGCCAGCAGCTTAGGCGGTAAATCGGATACGCAGTATTTT. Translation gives CASSLGGKSDTQYF.

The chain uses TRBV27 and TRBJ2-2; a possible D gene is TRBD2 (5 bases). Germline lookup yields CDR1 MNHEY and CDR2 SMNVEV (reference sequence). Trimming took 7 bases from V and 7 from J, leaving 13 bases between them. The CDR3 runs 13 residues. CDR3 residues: CASTGYKGGELFF. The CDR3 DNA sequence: TGTGCCAGCACGGGGTATAAGGGCGGGGAGCTGTTTTTT.

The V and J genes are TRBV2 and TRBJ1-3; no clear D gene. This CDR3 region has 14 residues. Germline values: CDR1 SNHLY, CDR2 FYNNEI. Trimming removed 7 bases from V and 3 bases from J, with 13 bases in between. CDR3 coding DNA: TGTGCCAGCACAACTGCCAAAGATGGAAACACCATATATTTT. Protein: CASTTAKDGNTIYF.

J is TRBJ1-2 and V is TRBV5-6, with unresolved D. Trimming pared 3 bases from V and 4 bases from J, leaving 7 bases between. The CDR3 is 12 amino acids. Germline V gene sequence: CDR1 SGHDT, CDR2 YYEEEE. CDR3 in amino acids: CASSSSGYGYTF. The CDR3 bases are TGTGCCAGCAGCTCAAGCGGCTATGGCTACACCTTC.

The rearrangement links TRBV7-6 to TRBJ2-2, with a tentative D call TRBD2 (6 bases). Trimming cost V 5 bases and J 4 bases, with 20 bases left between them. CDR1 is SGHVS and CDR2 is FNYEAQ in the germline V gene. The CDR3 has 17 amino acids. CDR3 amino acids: CASSPERERPATGELFF. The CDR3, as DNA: TGTGCCAGCAGCCCAGAACGGGAGAGGCCAGCCACCGGGGAGCTGTTTTTT.

The chain's CDR3 is CASSDPRGGDTEAFF. The CDR3 DNA sequence: TGTGCCAGCAGTGATCCCCGCGGGGGGGATACTGAAGCTTTCTTT. The chain couples TRBV25-1 to TRBJ1-1; D might be TRBD1 (5 bases). The CDR3 has 15 residues. Between the trimmed V and J ends, which lost 3 bases and 5 bases, there was a span of 16 bases. CDR1 and CDR2 (germline): MGHDK, SYGVNS.

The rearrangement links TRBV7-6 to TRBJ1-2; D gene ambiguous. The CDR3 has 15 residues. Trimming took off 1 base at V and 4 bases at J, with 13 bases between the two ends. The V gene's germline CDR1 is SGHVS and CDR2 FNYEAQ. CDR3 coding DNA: TGTGCCAGCAGCTTAGGGTCCGGGGTGGCCTATGGCTACACCTTC. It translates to CASSLGSGVAYGYTF.

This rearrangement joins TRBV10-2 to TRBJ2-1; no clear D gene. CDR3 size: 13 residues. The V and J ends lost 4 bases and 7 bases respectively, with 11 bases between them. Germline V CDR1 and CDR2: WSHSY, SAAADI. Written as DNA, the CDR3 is TGCGCCAGCAGTGGCGCCTTGGTTAATGAGCAGTTCTTC. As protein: CASSGALVNEQFF.

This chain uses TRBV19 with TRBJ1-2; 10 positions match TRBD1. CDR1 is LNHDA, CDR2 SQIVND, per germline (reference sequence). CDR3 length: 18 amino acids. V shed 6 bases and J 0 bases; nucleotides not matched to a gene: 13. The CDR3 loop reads CASRTDRGKLKANYGYTF. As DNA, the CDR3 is TGTGCCAGTAGAACGGACAGGGGGAAACTCAAAGCTAACTATGGCTACACCTTC.